This TCR beta chain is drawn from a study of CD8 T cells in Susac syndrome. Background on the study: Active disease was present in six of the sequenced Susac syndrome patients, whereas about eight of them were in remission.

Whole-study results and caveats: Repertoires of Susac syndrome CD4+ T cells lacked clonal expansion. By the study's own acknowledgment, its TCR sequencing and HLA analysis included relatively few individuals.

CDR1 is MDHEN and CDR2 is SYDVKM in the germline V gene. With V trimmed by 3 bases and J by 8 bases, 11 bases remained unmatched. The CDR3 is 16 residues long. Comments on this clonotype: Its cognate antigen is unknown.

Reverse transcription of roughly 0.45 to 1 ug RNA was performed with random hexamers. The immunoSEQ assay covered 54 Vbeta and 13 Jbeta segments for CDR3. TCRdb re-derived calls from the immunoSEQ multiplex PCR reads in MiXCR, one entry per CDR3 protein. This table holds 210,000 or so distinct CDR3 sequences, less than 95% found once. This clonotype was sampled from a human donor with Susac syndrome. The sequenced material came from CD4+ T cells from PBMCs. The J gene is TRBJ2-1, the V gene TRBV28; 9 bases map to TRBD2. The CDR3 spells CASSFGGGAFDDEQFF. CDR3 in DNA: TGTGCCAGCAGTTTCGGCGGGGGGGCCTTTGATGATGAGCAGTTCTTC. Looking up the rest from reference TRBV28 and TRBJ2-1 gives the full variable domain: DVKVTQSSRYLVKRTGEKVFLECVQDMDHENMFWYRQDPGLGLRLIYFSYDVKMKEKGDIPEGYSVSREKKERFSLILESASTNQTSMYLCASSFGGGAFDDEQFFGPGTRLTVL.